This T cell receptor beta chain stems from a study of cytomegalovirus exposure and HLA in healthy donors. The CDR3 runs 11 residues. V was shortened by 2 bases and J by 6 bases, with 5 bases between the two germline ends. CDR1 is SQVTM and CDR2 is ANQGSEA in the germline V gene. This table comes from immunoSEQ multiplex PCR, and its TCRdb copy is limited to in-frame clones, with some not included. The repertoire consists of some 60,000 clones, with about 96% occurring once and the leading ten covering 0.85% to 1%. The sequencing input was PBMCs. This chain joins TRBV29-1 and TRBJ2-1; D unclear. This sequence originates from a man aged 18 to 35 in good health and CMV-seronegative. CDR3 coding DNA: TGCAGCGTTGAACTTGTCAATGAGCAGTTCTTC. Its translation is CSVELVNEQFF.